The 20 T cell receptor beta chains given below trace back to one sample, sequenced in a study of T cell repertoires in cytomegalovirus infection. MiXCR, applied by TCRdb to the reads, yields one record per CDR3 protein. Among around 170,000 distinct CDR3 sequences listed, roughly an eighth were seen once. Input material: PBMCs. These receptor sequences come from a human donor in good health (CMV status not recorded). Some clones in this sample may be carry-over from other donors' samples.

The gene calls are TRBV29-1 and TRBJ2-5; TRBD2 agrees at 12 bases. The CDR3 is 14 amino acids. The germline CDR1 and CDR2 sequences are SQVTM and ANQGSEA. With 4 bases clipped from V and 5 bases from J, the junction kept 5 bases outside the gene matches. The CDR3 coding sequence is TGCAGCGTTGGGACTAGCGGGAACTTGGAGACCCAGTACTTC. Its translation: CSVGTSGNLETQYF.

This clonotype has ten or more counts. This chain uses TRBV7-2 with TRBJ2-4, with 8 bases that match TRBD2. The CDR3 contains 17 residues. The germline gives CDR1 SGHTA, CDR2 FQGNSA. The junction had 7 bases not matched to a gene; V was cut back by 2 bases and J by 1 base. CDR3 coding DNA: TGTGCCAGCAGCTTATTGGCGGGACTAGGGGCCAAAAACATTCAGTACTTC. Its translation: CASSLLAGLGAKNIQYF. The whole variable domain, filled in from reference TRBV7-2 and TRBJ2-4, reads GAGVSQSPSNKVTEKGKDVELRCDPISGHTALYWYRQSLGQGLEFLIYFQGNSAPDKSGLPSDRFSAERTGGSVSTLTIQRTQQEDSAVYLCASSLLAGLGAKNIQYFGAGTRLSVL.

At least ten counts were recorded for this clonotype. V usage is TRBV7-6 and J usage is TRBJ2-7, with 9 bases that match TRBD1. CDR3 size: 14 residues. Germline values: CDR1 SGHVS, CDR2 FNYEAQ. V was pared by 7 bases and J by 7 bases, with 11 bases of the junction left unmatched. CDR3 sequence: CASTPTGGILEQYF. In DNA form, the CDR3 reads TGTGCCAGCACCCCGACAGGGGGAATACTGGAGCAGTACTTC. The full variable domain, completed using reference TRBV7-6 and TRBJ2-7, is GAGVSQSPRYKVTKRGQDVALRCDPISGHVSLYWYRQALGQGPEFLTYFNYEAQQDKSGLPNDRFSAERPEGSISTLTIQRTEQRDSAMYRCASTPTGGILEQYFGPGTRLTVT.

This clonotype came up many times. This sequence joins TRBV7-2 and TRBJ1-2; D not certain. This CDR3 spans 14 amino acids. CDR1 is SGHTA and CDR2 is FQGNSA in the germline V gene. Between the trimmed V and J ends, which lost 2 bases and 7 bases, there was a span of 14 bases. The CDR3 loop reads CASSLWPRFSGYTF. The CDR3 DNA reads as TGTGCCAGCAGCTTATGGCCGAGATTCTCTGGCTACACCTTC.

V gene TRBV25-1 combines with J gene TRBJ2-7; D may be TRBD1 or TRBD2 (5 bases each). With 5 bases removed from V and 5 bases from J, the gap between germline ends came to 22 bases. CDR3 length: 16 residues. Germline V lookup: CDR1 MGHDK, CDR2 SYGVNS. Here the CDR3 reads CASSPRPGPAGHEQYF. The CDR3 DNA sequence: TGTGCCAGCAGTCCCCGACCGGGACCGGCTGGGCACGAGCAGTACTTC.

The table lists this clonotype with many counts. This chain links TRBV2 with TRBJ2-1, with a weak D call TRBD2 (6 bases). The CDR3 loop spans 14 amino acids. Trimming cost V 0 bases and J 10 bases, with 13 bases left between them. Germline-derived CDR1 and CDR2 are SNHLY and FYNNEI. The CDR3 DNA is TGTGCCAGCAGTGAAGCGCTTCCGGGGAGGGAGCAGTTCTTC. Its translation is CASSEALPGREQFF. Based on the CDR3 plus reference TRBV2 and TRBJ2-1, the full variable domain is EPEVTQTPSHQVTQMGQEVILRCVPISNHLYFYWYRQILGQKVEFLVSFYNNEISEKSEIFDDQFSVERPDGSNFTLKIRSTKLEDSAMYFCASSEALPGREQFFGPGTRLTVL.

This clonotype was counted only a few times. The chain joins TRBV19 to TRBJ2-1; TRBD2 matches at 10 bases. Germline values: CDR1 LNHDA, CDR2 SQIVND (reference sequence). Trimming took 1 base from V and 1 from J; bases not matched to a gene: 7. This CDR3 is 18 amino acids long. The CDR3 reads CASSIGASGRASYNEQFF. The CDR3 DNA sequence: TGTGCCAGTAGTATAGGGGCTAGCGGGAGAGCGTCCTACAATGAGCAGTTCTTC.

This clonotype was counted many times. The chain couples TRBV7-2 to TRBJ1-3; D is undetermined. V was shortened by 4 bases and J by 4 bases, with 8 bases between the two germline ends. Germline-derived CDR1 and CDR2 are SGHTA and FQGNSA. This CDR3 is 13 amino acids long. The DNA for the CDR3 is TGTGCCAGCAGCTCCGGAGGAGGAAACACCATATATTTT. Translated: CASSSGGGNTIYF.

The V gene is TRBV2, the J gene TRBJ1-5; tentatively, D is TRBD1 (5 bases). The CDR3 is made up of 14 amino acids. CDR1 is SNHLY and CDR2 is FYNNEI in the germline V gene. Trimming took off 4 bases at V and 2 bases at J, with 9 bases between the two ends. CDR3 protein: CASSGRGRNQPQHF. CDR3 nucleotide sequence: TGTGCCAGCAGTGGGAGGGGACGCAATCAGCCCCAGCATTTT.

This clonotype came up a few times. The chain combines TRBV27 with TRBJ2-1, with D possibly being TRBD2 (6 bases). The CDR3 sequence is 13 residues long. The germline gives CDR1 MNHEY, CDR2 SMNVEV (reference sequence). Trimming cost V 6 bases and J 9 bases, with 15 bases left between them. CDR3 DNA sequence: TGTGCCAGCAGCTATTCCAGGACTATTGAGCAGTTCTTC. Translated, it gives CASSYSRTIEQFF.

This clonotype was counted only a few times. V is TRBV6-1 and J is TRBJ1-4; D is unresolved. The V end lost 1 base, the J end lost 8 bases, and 8 bases lay between the germline ends. CDR1 is MNHNS, CDR2 SASEGT, per germline. The CDR3 loop spans 13 amino acids. CDR3 bases: TGTGCCAGCAGTGAAGTCTTCAGAGAAAAACTGTTTTTT. Residues: CASSEVFREKLFF.

This sequence joins TRBV19 and TRBJ1-4; 7 nucleotides match TRBD1. Trimming cost V 5 bases and J 2 bases; bases outside gene matches: 5. The CDR3 sequence is 15 residues long. The germline gives CDR1 LNHDA, CDR2 SQIVND (reference sequence). DNA of the CDR3: TGTGCCAGTAGTCCGACAGGGAGCACTAATGAAAAACTGTTTTTT. Protein: CASSPTGSTNEKLFF.

This clonotype was detected ten times or more. The chain uses TRBV7-2 and TRBJ2-7; 9 bases map to TRBD1. The CDR3 runs 14 residues. CDR1 is SGHTA, CDR2 FQGNSA, per germline. J gave up 3 bases and V 5 bases, and 5 bases lay outside the gene matches. The CDR3 is CASSPDRGGYEQYF. In nucleotides, the CDR3 is TGTGCCAGCAGCCCGGACAGGGGCGGCTACGAGCAGTACTTC.

In the case of this clonotype: Here the CDR3 omits its conserved ending phenylalanine or tryptophan, so a read error is the likely source. The chain combines TRBV12-3 or TRBV12-4 with TRBJ2-3; the match to TRBD2 covers 7 bases. The trim removed 6 bases at V and 1 base at J, leaving 1 base unmatched. CDR3 length equals 13 residues. The CDR3 here is CASSLAGTDTQYS. For the CDR3, the DNA is TGTGCCAGCAGCCTAGCGGGCACAGATACGCAGTATTCT.

This clonotype was observed many times. This chain connects TRBV29-1 to TRBJ1-1; D possibly corresponds to TRBD1 (5 bases). This CDR3 is built from 15 residues. Trimming stripped 7 bases from V and 4 bases from J, with 22 bases between. Germline-derived CDR1 and CDR2 are SQVTM and ANQGSEA. CDR3 DNA: TGCAGCGCCGCAGGGAGTTTCGGGTATGGCACTGAAGCTTTCTTT. It encodes CSAAGSFGYGTEAFF.

This clonotype was seen more than once but under ten times. V is TRBV29-1 and J is TRBJ1-3, with TRBD1 identical over 7 bases. Germline loops: CDR1 SQVTM, CDR2 ANQGSEA. V shed 7 bases and J 4 bases; nucleotides not matched to a gene: 10. The CDR3 is made up of 14 amino acids. The CDR3 DNA reads as TGCAGCGCTGACGACAGGGTCTCGGGAAACACCATATATTTT. Amino acids: CSADDRVSGNTIYF.

CDR3 sequence: CSARDKAGGTNEQFF. CDR3 nucleotide sequence: TGCAGTGCTAGAGATAAGGCGGGGGGAACGAATGAGCAGTTCTTC. V gene TRBV20-1 combines with J gene TRBJ2-1; 8 bases line up with TRBD2. Germline V CDR1 and CDR2: DFQATT, SNEGSKA (reference sequence). The CDR3 is made up of 15 amino acids. The junction had 8 bases not matched to a gene; V was cut back by 0 bases and J by 7 bases.

In its sample, this clonotype was seen many times. V gene TRBV4-1 combines with J gene TRBJ1-1, with 7 bases fitting TRBD1. This CDR3 region has 12 residues. Trimming removed 3 bases from V and 8 bases from J; junction bases left unmatched: 3. Germline V gene sequence: CDR1 MGHRA, CDR2 YSYEKL. The CDR3 nucleotides are TGCGCCAGCAGCCACCCGGGACAGGAAGCTTTCTTT. Translation gives CASSHPGQEAFF.

The chain joins TRBV20-1 to TRBJ1-5; D may be TRBD1 (6 bases). Germline V lookup: CDR1 DFQATT, CDR2 SNEGSKA (reference sequence). This CDR3 is built from 14 residues. Trimming took off 1 base at V and 7 bases at J, with 14 bases between the two ends. CDR3 in DNA: TGCAGTGCTAGAGTCGGGACATCAGGGCAGCCCCAGCATTTT. Translation gives CSARVGTSGQPQHF.

This clonotype was counted at least ten times. The chain recombines TRBV7-3 with TRBJ2-2; D call uncertain. Trimming shortened V by 5 bases and J by 8 bases, and 9 bases separated the two germline ends. The germline gives CDR1 SGHTA, CDR2 FQGTGA. This CDR3 comprises 12 residues. The CDR3 region is CASSPLGGELFF. CDR3 bases: TGTGCCAGCAGCCCCTTGGGTGGGGAGCTGTTTTTT.